One and the same sample provided the 2 T cell receptor beta chains below, sequenced in a study of shared clonotypes between healthy human individuals. Only in-frame clones appear in the TCRdb table, and some are missing; sequencing was by immunoSEQ multiplex PCR. This sample yields roughly 1,100,000 clones, of which around 76% are seen a single time; approximately 1.3% belongs to the top ten. The specimen sequenced was memory CD4+ T cells sorted from blood. Noted subset: CD45RA-negative fraction. Receptor source: a man in his late teens or twenties in good health.

V gene TRBV2 combines with J gene TRBJ1-5; D call uncertain. Germline-derived CDR1 and CDR2 are SNHLY and FYNNEI. Trimming stripped 4 bases from V and 3 bases from J, with 10 bases between. This CDR3 has 14 residues. CDR3 protein: CASSAGEPNQPQHF. The CDR3 nucleotides are TGTGCCAGCAGTGCCGGGGAACCCAATCAGCCCCAGCATTTT.

The genes are TRBV6-6 and TRBJ1-1, with 7 bases that match TRBD1. J lost 10 bases, V lost 5 bases, and 10 bases had no gene match. This CDR3 region has 13 residues. Per the germline V gene, CDR1 is MNHNY and CDR2 is SVGAGI (reference sequence). CDR3 in amino acids: CASSPGTVGRAFF. CDR3 DNA sequence: TGTGCCAGCAGTCCCGGGACAGTAGGTCGAGCTTTCTTT.